These 24 T cell receptor beta chains originate from one sample sequenced in a study of blood T cells in healthy people across ages. Primed by a sample-barcoded 5' primer and a J-beta primer mix, a second PCR proceeded for 7 to 11 cycles. One entry per CDR3 protein, called by TCRdb with MiXCR from the 5' RACE reads. The profile shows about 1.8 million distinct CDR3 sequences, roughly 52% of them singletons. Specimen: blood. The receptors come from a woman aged 40 to 50 in good health.

There are a few counts of this clonotype. J is TRBJ2-1 and V is TRBV6-2 or TRBV6-3, with TRBD2 matching 8 bases. Losses at the gene ends were 4 bases for V and 4 bases for J; bases not matched to a gene: 9. Germline CDR1 MNHEY, CDR2 SVGEGT. The CDR3 totals 16 residues. The CDR3 sequence: CASSFELAGVYNEQFF. CDR3 sequence (DNA): TGTGCCAGCAGTTTCGAGCTAGCGGGCGTATACAATGAGCAGTTCTTC.

The genes are TRBV5-1 and TRBJ1-5; no clear D. V shed 0 bases and J shed 5 bases, with 9 bases lying between them. This CDR3 contains 14 residues. The germline CDR1 and CDR2 sequences are SGHRS and YFSETQ. The CDR3 spells CASSLVLNYQPQHF. DNA for the CDR3: TGCGCCAGCAGCTTGGTCCTTAATTATCAGCCCCAGCATTTT.

The chain uses TRBV5-1 and TRBJ2-4; D assignment may be TRBD1 or TRBD2 (5 bases each). The length of the CDR3 is 16 residues. V dropped 4 bases and J dropped 8 bases, with 22 bases sitting between them. Germline V gene data show CDR1 as SGHRS and CDR2 as YFSETQ. This CDR3 reads CASSLKMGTRGHIQYF. The CDR3 nucleotides read TGCGCCAGCAGCCTCAAGATGGGGACGAGGGGACACATTCAGTACTTC. The variable domain in full, with the rest retrieved from reference TRBV5-1 and TRBJ2-4, is KAGVTQTPRYLIKTRGQQVTLSCSPISGHRSVSWYQQTPGQGLQFLFEYFSETQRNKGNFPGRFSGRQFSNSRSEMNVSTLELGDSALYLCASSLKMGTRGHIQYFGAGTRLSVL.

The chain employs TRBV15 and TRBJ2-3; 8 bases map to TRBD1. V lost 3 bases, J lost 4 bases, and 6 bases stayed unmatched. CDR1 LNHNV and CDR2 YYDKDF come from the germline V gene (reference sequence). The CDR3 is 15 residues long. CDR3 sequence (DNA): TGTGCCACCAGCAGTAATGACAGGGGCGCAGATACGCAGTATTTT. It specifies CATSSNDRGADTQYF.

V gene TRBV10-3 combines with J gene TRBJ2-5, with D tentatively TRBD1 (7 bases). The DNA end is a closer match to TRBJ2-7, so the J assignment may be wrong. Germline values: CDR1 ENHRY, CDR2 SYGVKD. CDR3 length: 14 amino acids. The CDR3 DNA is TGTGCCATCAGTGATGCGGGACAGAACTACGAGCAGTACTTC. This sequence encodes CAISDAGQNYEQYF.

J is TRBJ2-7 and V is TRBV28; no clear D gene. Germline lookup yields CDR1 MDHEN and CDR2 SYDVKM. The V end was cut by 6 bases, the J end by 5 bases, with 14 bases between. CDR3 length: 13 residues. The CDR3 loop is CASSSPPTDEQYF. DNA for the CDR3: TGTGCCAGCAGCTCTCCCCCGACCGACGAGCAGTACTTC.

This rearrangement joins TRBV4-1 to TRBJ2-1, with 12 bases identical to TRBD2. Germline CDR1 reads MGHRA; CDR2 reads YSYEKL. V was clipped by 4 bases and J by 7 bases; unmatched bases: 14. The CDR3 consists of 18 residues. CDR3 protein: CASSLVEARLAGVNEQFF. The CDR3 coding sequence is TGCGCCAGCAGCCTAGTCGAGGCCCGACTAGCGGGGGTTAATGAGCAGTTCTTC.

The chain combines TRBV18 with TRBJ2-6; D may be TRBD1 or TRBD2 (5 bases each). CDR1 KGHSH and CDR2 LQKENI come from the germline V gene. V lost 3 bases and J lost 0, with 15 bases in between. The CDR3 spans 18 residues. The CDR3 region has the DNA TGTGCCAGCTCACCCCAACCGGGACCCAGCTCTGGGGCCAACGTCCTGACTTTC. It encodes CASSPQPGPSSGANVLTF. Variable domain in full (rest from reference TRBV18 and TRBJ2-6): NAGVMQNPRHLVRRRGQEARLRCSPMKGHSHVYWYRQLPEEGLKFMVYLQKENIIDESGMPKERFSAEFPKEGPSILRIQQVVRGDSAAYFCASSPQPGPSSGANVLTFGAGSRLTVL.

V usage is TRBV19 and J usage is TRBJ2-5; D may be TRBD1 or TRBD2 (6 bases each). Trimming left V 0 bases short and J 3 bases short, with 17 bases between. The CDR3 has 17 residues. Germline CDR1 is LNHDA and CDR2 is SQIVND (reference sequence). CDR3 coding DNA: TGTGCCAGTAGTATAGATCGGACGGGGGCCCGAGAAGAGACCCAGTACTTC. Amino acid sequence: CASSIDRTGAREETQYF.

The genes are TRBV29-1 and TRBJ2-7, with TRBD2 identical over 12 bases. The J call could be wrong; TRBJ2-5 is a better fit for the DNA end. In germline, CDR1 is SQVTM, CDR2 ANQGSEA. This CDR3 has 15 amino acids. In DNA, the CDR3 is TGCAGCGTTGAACTAGCGGGGGGGCCGGTCGAGACCCAGTACTTC. Translated: CSVELAGGPVETQYF.

The rearrangement uses TRBV7-2 and TRBJ2-1; D is uncertain. V shed 1 base and J shed 7 bases, with 8 bases lying between them. Germline V CDR1 and CDR2: SGHTA, FQGNSA. The CDR3 covers 13 residues. The CDR3 nucleotides are TGTGCCAGCAGCTTAGTTCCATGGAATGAGCAGTTCTTC. Residues: CASSLVPWNEQFF.

This chain joins TRBV28 and TRBJ1-4, with D perhaps TRBD1 (5 bases). Germline V CDR1 and CDR2: MDHEN, SYDVKM. V lost 5 bases to trimming and J lost 7 bases, with 14 bases between them. The CDR3 loop spans 14 amino acids. CDR3 region: CASSPPGGAEKLFF. CDR3 nucleotide sequence: TGTGCCAGCAGTCCCCCGGGGGGAGCTGAAAAACTGTTTTTT.

The chain uses TRBV5-1 and TRBJ2-7, with a tentative D call TRBD1 (6 bases). Germline values: CDR1 SGHRS, CDR2 YFSETQ. This CDR3 has 15 amino acids. V lost 0 bases to trimming and J lost 2 bases, with 12 bases between them. CDR3 region: CASSLEQGPPYEQYF. CDR3 bases: TGCGCCAGCAGCTTGGAACAGGGACCTCCCTACGAGCAGTACTTC. The full variable domain, completed using reference TRBV5-1 and TRBJ2-7, is KAGVTQTPRYLIKTRGQQVTLSCSPISGHRSVSWYQQTPGQGLQFLFEYFSETQRNKGNFPGRFSGRQFSNSRSEMNVSTLELGDSALYLCASSLEQGPPYEQYFGPGTRLTVT.

The J gene is TRBJ1-2, the V gene TRBV25-1; D is ambiguous. Trimming removed 1 base at V and 1 base at J, with 7 bases between. CDR1 and CDR2 (germline): MGHDK, SYGVNS. The CDR3 spans 14 residues. The DNA of the CDR3 is TGTGCCAGCAGTGAATTGAACGGTAACTATGGCTACACCTTC. Residues: CASSELNGNYGYTF.

The chain combines TRBV7-6 with TRBJ2-1, with 13 bases that match TRBD2. CDR3 size: 19 residues. The junction had 10 bases not matched to a gene; V was cut back by 0 bases and J by 5 bases. CDR1 and CDR2 (germline): SGHVS, FNYEAQ. This CDR3 reads CASSLAPTSGGDNNNEQFF. CDR3 bases: TGTGCCAGCAGCTTAGCCCCCACTAGCGGGGGGGATAACAACAATGAGCAGTTCTTC.

The rearrangement joins TRBV6-5 to TRBJ1-4; no firm D call. The CDR3 sequence is 13 residues long. The germline CDR1 and CDR2 sequences are MNHEY and SVGAGI. The V end was cut by 2 bases, the J end by 8 bases, with 9 bases between. Here the CDR3 reads CASSYILGEKLFF. Written as DNA, the CDR3 is TGTGCCAGCAGTTACATACTGGGAGAAAAACTGTTTTTT.

The chain joins TRBV12-3 or TRBV12-4 to TRBJ2-5; weak D call: TRBD2 (5 bases). V was trimmed by 2 bases and J by 4 bases, leaving 14 bases between them. The CDR3 sequence is 15 residues long. CDR3 residues: CASSLLSLEGETQYF. CDR3 nucleotide sequence: TGTGCCAGCAGTTTATTGAGCCTAGAGGGAGAGACCCAGTACTTC.

The chain recombines TRBV27 with TRBJ2-1; D may be TRBD2 (6 bases). Germline-derived CDR1 and CDR2 are MNHEY and SMNVEV (reference sequence). This CDR3 has 12 residues. The V end was cut by 6 bases, the J end by 6 bases, with 9 bases between. The CDR3 protein is CASRYGGNEQFF. In DNA form, the CDR3 reads TGTGCCAGCAGGTACGGGGGCAATGAGCAGTTCTTC.

This chain connects TRBV20-1 to TRBJ2-1; D perhaps matches TRBD1 (5 bases). Trimming stripped 0 bases from V and 7 bases from J, with 13 bases between. The CDR3 runs to 14 residues. From germline, CDR1 is DFQATT and CDR2 SNEGSKA (reference sequence). CDR3 region: CSARDPRAVNEQFF. In DNA, the CDR3 is TGCAGTGCTAGAGATCCCAGGGCTGTGAATGAGCAGTTCTTC.

The sample holds a few counts of this clonotype. The chain links TRBV4-1 to TRBJ2-6; 11 nucleotides match TRBD2. The CDR3 totals 19 residues. V dropped 1 base and J dropped 0; count of bases not matched to a gene: 5. CDR1 and CDR2 from the germline V gene are MGHRA and YSYEKL. The chain's CDR3 is CASSQAGTSGYSGANVLTF. The CDR3 bases are TGCGCCAGCAGCCAAGCCGGGACTAGCGGTTACTCTGGGGCCAACGTCCTGACTTTC.

V and J are TRBV15 and TRBJ2-1, with no clear D. This CDR3 has 13 residues. Per the germline V gene, CDR1 is LNHNV and CDR2 is YYDKDF (reference sequence). V dropped 1 base and J dropped 5 bases, with 6 bases sitting between them. The CDR3 coding sequence is TGTGCCACCAGCAGAGTTCGGGACAATGAGCAGTTCTTC. Protein: CATSRVRDNEQFF.

V and J are TRBV9 and TRBJ1-4; no definite D call. The CDR3 extends over 14 amino acids. The germline V gene has CDR1 SGDLS and CDR2 YYNGEE. The germline V and J ends were trimmed by 3 bases and 0 bases, with 6 bases remaining between them. CDR3 protein: CASSAGPTNEKLFF. CDR3 DNA sequence: TGTGCCAGCAGCGCCGGCCCAACTAATGAAAAACTGTTTTTT.

This chain uses TRBV6-2 or TRBV6-3 with TRBJ2-7; 7 positions agree with TRBD1. In germline, CDR1 is MNHEY, CDR2 SVGEGT. The CDR3 totals 16 residues. Unmatched junction bases numbered 11, after V lost 4 bases and J lost 2 bases. CDR3 sequence reads: CASSSFGNQGAYEQYF. As DNA, the CDR3 is TGTGCCAGCAGTTCATTTGGGAATCAGGGGGCCTACGAGCAGTACTTC.

This chain connects TRBV6-5 to TRBJ1-5; D is possibly TRBD1 (5 bases). Trimming stripped 2 bases from V and 6 bases from J, with 14 bases between. The germline CDR1 and CDR2 sequences are MNHEY and SVGAGI. This CDR3 is 15 amino acids long. The CDR3: CASSYMVGTGQPQHF. The DNA of the CDR3 is TGTGCCAGCAGTTACATGGTAGGGACGGGTCAGCCCCAGCATTTT.